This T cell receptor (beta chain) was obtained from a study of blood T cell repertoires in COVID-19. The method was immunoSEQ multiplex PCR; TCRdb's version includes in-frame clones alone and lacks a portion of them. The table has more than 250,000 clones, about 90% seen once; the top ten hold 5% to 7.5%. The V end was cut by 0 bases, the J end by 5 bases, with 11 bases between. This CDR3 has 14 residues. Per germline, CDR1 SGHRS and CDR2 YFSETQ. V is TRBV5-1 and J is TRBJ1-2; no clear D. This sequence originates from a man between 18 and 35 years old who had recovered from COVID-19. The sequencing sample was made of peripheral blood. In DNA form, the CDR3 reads TGCGCCAGCAGCTTGGAGAGGGCTGAGTATGGCTACACCTTC. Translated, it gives CASSLERAEYGYTF.